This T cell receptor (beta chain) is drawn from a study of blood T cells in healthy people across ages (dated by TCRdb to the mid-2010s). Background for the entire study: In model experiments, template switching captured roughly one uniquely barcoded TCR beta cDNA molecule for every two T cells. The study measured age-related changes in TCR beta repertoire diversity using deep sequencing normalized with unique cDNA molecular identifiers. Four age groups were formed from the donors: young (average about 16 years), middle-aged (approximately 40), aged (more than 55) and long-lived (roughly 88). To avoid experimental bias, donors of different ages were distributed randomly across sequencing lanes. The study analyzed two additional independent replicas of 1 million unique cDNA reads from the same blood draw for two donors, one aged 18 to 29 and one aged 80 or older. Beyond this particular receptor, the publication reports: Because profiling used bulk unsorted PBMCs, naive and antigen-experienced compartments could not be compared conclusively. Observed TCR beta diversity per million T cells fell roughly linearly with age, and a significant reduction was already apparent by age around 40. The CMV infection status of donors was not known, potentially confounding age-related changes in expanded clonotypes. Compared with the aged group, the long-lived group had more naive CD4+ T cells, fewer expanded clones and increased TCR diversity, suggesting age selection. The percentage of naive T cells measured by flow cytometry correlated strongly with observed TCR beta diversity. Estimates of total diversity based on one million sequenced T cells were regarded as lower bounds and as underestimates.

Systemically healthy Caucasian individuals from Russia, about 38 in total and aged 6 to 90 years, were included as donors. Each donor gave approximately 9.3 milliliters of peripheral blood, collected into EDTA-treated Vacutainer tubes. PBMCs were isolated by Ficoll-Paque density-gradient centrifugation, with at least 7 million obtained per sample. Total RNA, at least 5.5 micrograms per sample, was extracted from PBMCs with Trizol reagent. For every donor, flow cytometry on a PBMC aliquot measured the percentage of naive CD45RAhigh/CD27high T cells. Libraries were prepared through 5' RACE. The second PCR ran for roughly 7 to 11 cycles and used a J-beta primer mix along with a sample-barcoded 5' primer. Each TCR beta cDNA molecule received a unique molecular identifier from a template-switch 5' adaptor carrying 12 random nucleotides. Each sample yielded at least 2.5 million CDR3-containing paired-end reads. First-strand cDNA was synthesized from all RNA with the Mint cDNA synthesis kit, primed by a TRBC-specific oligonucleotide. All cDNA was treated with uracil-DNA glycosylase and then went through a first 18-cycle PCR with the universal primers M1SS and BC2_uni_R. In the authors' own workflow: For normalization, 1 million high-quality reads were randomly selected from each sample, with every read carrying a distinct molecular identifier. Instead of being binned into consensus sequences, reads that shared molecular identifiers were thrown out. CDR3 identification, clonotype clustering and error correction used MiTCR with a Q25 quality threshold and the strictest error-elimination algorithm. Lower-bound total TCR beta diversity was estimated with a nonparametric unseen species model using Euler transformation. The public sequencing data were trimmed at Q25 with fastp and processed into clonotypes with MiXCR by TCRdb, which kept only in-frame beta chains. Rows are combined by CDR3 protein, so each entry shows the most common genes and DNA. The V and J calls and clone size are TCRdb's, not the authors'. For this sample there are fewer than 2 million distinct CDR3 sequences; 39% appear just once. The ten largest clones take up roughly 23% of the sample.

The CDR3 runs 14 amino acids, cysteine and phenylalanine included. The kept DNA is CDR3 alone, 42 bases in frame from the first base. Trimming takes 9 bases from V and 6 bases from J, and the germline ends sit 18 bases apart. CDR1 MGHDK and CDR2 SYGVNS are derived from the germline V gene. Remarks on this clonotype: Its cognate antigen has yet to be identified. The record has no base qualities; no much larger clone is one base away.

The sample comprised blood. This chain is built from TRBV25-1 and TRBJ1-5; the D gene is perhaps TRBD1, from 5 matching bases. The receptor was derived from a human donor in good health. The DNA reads TGTGCCAGGGTAAGGATAGGGGTGGTTCAGCCCCAGCATTTT. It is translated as CARVRIGVVQPQHF.